A single T cell receptor (beta chain) is shown here with its context. Its antigen is unknown. This record belongs to a study of CD8 T cells in ankylosing spondylitis. General observations from the study: Disease-associated clones were reportedly significantly overrepresented in matched ankylosing spondylitis synovial fluid. A motif in TCR beta, a set of about 8 highly homologous variants, appeared characteristic of ankylosing spondylitis blood. A number of the motif variants had already been described in reactive arthritis synovial fluid and blood.

Germline CDR1 is MGHDK and CDR2 is SYGVNS. Trimming left V 9 bases short and J 8 bases short, with 11 bases between. This CDR3 is built from 11 residues. Libraries for TCR beta were made by quantitative 5'-RACE with molecular barcodes. TCRdb ran MiXCR on the 5' RACE reads and lists one entry per CDR3 protein. Of 150,000 to 200,000 distinct CDR3 sequences detected, around 13% appear once; the ten largest clones hold 9.5% to 11%. J is TRBJ2-1 and V is TRBV25-1; a weak D match, TRBD1 (6 bases). Sequences were obtained from blood, either unsorted or a sorted T cell fraction (not recorded which). This clonotype was obtained from a female donor with ankylosing spondylitis or in good health (not recorded which). CDR3 sequence: CASSGAYEQFF. The CDR3 bases are TGTGCCAGTTCAGGGGCCTATGAGCAGTTCTTC.